Below are 23 T cell receptor beta chains sequenced from a single sample in a study of vaccination effects on CD4 cells after COVID-19. Isolation of CD4+ T cells took place after 10 days of culture. Each participant was given two doses of one vaccine (BNT162b2 or mRNA-1273). These TCRs' antigens remain unknown. Data came from immunoSEQ multiplex PCR; TCRdb stores just in-frame clones and leaves some out. The table lists 50,000 to 70,000 clones, 70% to 80% of them singletons. Here the sequenced sample was CD4+ T cells from PBMCs cultured without peptide, taken after COVID-19 vaccination. The origin of the receptors is a human donor who received a COVID-19 vaccine.

This chain connects TRBV6-5 to TRBJ2-7, with D maybe TRBD1 (6 bases). Deletions cut 7 bases from V and 3 bases from J, with 16 bases between. CDR3 length equals 14 residues. Per the germline V gene, CDR1 is MNHEY and CDR2 is SVGAGI. CDR3 loop: CASIVDSTFYEQYV. The CDR3 DNA is TGTGCCAGCATTGTGGACAGCACCTTCTACGAGCAGTACGTC.

The rearrangement joins TRBV6-5 to TRBJ2-5; D is uncertain. V shed 6 bases and J shed 2 bases, with 10 bases lying between them. CDR1 is MNHEY and CDR2 is SVGAGI in the germline V gene. This CDR3 has 13 residues. CDR3 amino acids: CASSRTAQETQYF. As DNA, the CDR3 is TGTGCCAGCAGCCGGACGGCTCAAGAGACCCAGTACTTC.

J is TRBJ1-1 and V is TRBV19, with a possible D match to TRBD1 (5 bases). V was trimmed by 1 base and J by 5 bases, leaving 17 bases between them. This CDR3 is 16 amino acids long. The V gene's germline CDR1 is LNHDA and CDR2 SQIVND (reference sequence). The CDR3 loop reads CASSIGGRSLRTEAFF. The CDR3 DNA sequence: TGTGCCAGTAGTATAGGGGGCCGCTCCCTTCGAACTGAAGCTTTCTTT.

The chain recombines TRBV6-5 with TRBJ1-1, with D perhaps matching TRBD1 (5 bases). The CDR3 totals 16 residues. Germline V gene sequence: CDR1 MNHEY, CDR2 SVGAGI. Trimming cost V 0 bases and J 5 bases, with 16 bases left between them. The CDR3 DNA sequence: TGTGCCAGCAGTTACTCGACTCCAGGGCCGGATACTGAAGCTTTCTTT. It specifies CASSYSTPGPDTEAFF.

The chain combines TRBV19 with TRBJ2-2, with 8 bases matching TRBD1. After removal of 4 bases from V and 4 bases from J, the junction contained 2 bases not matched to a gene. Germline CDR1 is LNHDA and CDR2 is SQIVND (reference sequence). This CDR3 comprises 14 residues. The CDR3: CASSRQGITGELFF. The CDR3, as DNA: TGTGCCAGTAGTAGACAGGGGATCACCGGGGAGCTGTTTTTT.

The CDR3 DNA sequence: TGTGCCAGCAGCCAACTCATGGGGGAGCAGTACGTC. This gives the protein CASSQLMGEQYV. The J gene is TRBJ2-7, the V gene TRBV14; unclear D gene. V lost 2 bases and J 7 bases, leaving 9 bases between the germline ends. The CDR3 has 12 amino acids. Germline-derived CDR1 and CDR2 are SGHDN and FVKESK.

The gene calls are TRBV5-1 and TRBJ2-1, with 9 bases aligning to TRBD2. The V gene's germline CDR1 is SGHRS and CDR2 YFSETQ. The CDR3 runs 15 residues. Unmatched junction bases numbered 5, after V lost 0 bases and J lost 7 bases. CDR3: CASSLGLAGNNEQFF. Written as DNA, the CDR3 is TGCGCCAGCAGCTTGGGCCTAGCGGGGAATAATGAGCAGTTCTTC.

This clone was detected a few times. The chain couples TRBV30 to TRBJ2-2; no reliable D call. V dropped 3 bases and J dropped 1 base, with 3 bases sitting between them. CDR1 and CDR2 from the germline V gene are GTSNPN and SVGIG (reference sequence). CDR3 length equals 12 residues. In DNA form, the CDR3 reads TGTGCCTGGAGAAAGAACACCGGGGAGCTGTTTTTT. This translates into CAWRKNTGELFF.

This clone was found once. This rearrangement joins TRBV15 to TRBJ2-1; 8 nucleotides line up with TRBD1. V shed 3 bases, J shed 4 bases, and the junction held 11 bases outside the gene matches. Germline V gene lookup returns CDR1 LNHNV and CDR2 YYDKDF (reference sequence). The CDR3 consists of 17 residues. The DNA of the CDR3 is TGTGCCACCAGCAGCACAGTCCGGGACAGGATGTACAATGAGCAGTTCTTC. This sequence encodes CATSSTVRDRMYNEQFF.

This CDR3 is CASSAITGFGNEKLFF. The CDR3 bases are TGCGCCAGCAGCGCGATAACGGGGTTCGGTAATGAAAAACTGTTTTTT. The chain combines TRBV5-1 with TRBJ1-4; D is undetermined. This CDR3 has 16 amino acids. V was trimmed by 4 bases and J by 4 bases, leaving 17 bases between them. Germline-derived CDR1 and CDR2 are SGHRS and YFSETQ.

The V and J genes are TRBV18 and TRBJ1-4; the D is unclear. CDR3 length: 14 residues. With 1 base removed from V and 10 bases from J, the gap between germline ends came to 13 bases. Germline V CDR1 and CDR2: KGHSH, LQKENI. This CDR3 is CASSPLQEGGKLFF. CDR3 nucleotides: TGTGCCAGCTCACCACTGCAGGAAGGAGGAAAACTGTTTTTT. Looking up the rest from reference TRBV18 and TRBJ1-4 gives the full variable domain: NAGVMQNPRHLVRRRGQEARLRCSPMKGHSHVYWYRQLPEEGLKFMVYLQKENIIDESGMPKERFSAEFPKEGPSILRIQQVVRGDSAAYFCASSPLQEGGKLFFGSGTQLSVL.

The genes are TRBV7-3 and TRBJ2-6, with D unclear. Germline V gene data show CDR1 as SGHTA and CDR2 as FQGTGA. The CDR3 spans 17 residues. Deletions cut 1 base from V and 0 bases from J, with 10 bases between. CDR3 nucleotide sequence: TGTGCCAGCAGCTTAAGTCCTGGCGGCTCTGGGGCCAACGTCCTGACTTTC. It translates to CASSLSPGGSGANVLTF.

J is TRBJ2-6 and V is TRBV10-3, with D perhaps matching TRBD2 (6 bases). The germline CDR1 and CDR2 sequences are ENHRY and SYGVKD. Trimming took 2 bases from V and 2 from J, leaving 13 bases between them. The CDR3 consists of 17 residues. CDR3 residues: CAISELEGGPGANVLTF. The DNA of the CDR3 is TGTGCCATCAGTGAGCTAGAGGGAGGCCCTGGGGCCAACGTCCTGACTTTC.

The V and J genes are TRBV10-3 and TRBJ1-6; D is ambiguous. V was cut by 3 bases and J by 6 bases, with 9 bases left in between. The CDR3 contains 14 residues. Germline V gives CDR1 ENHRY, CDR2 SYGVKD. CDR3 sequence: CAISDVQFNSPLHF. The CDR3 nucleotides are TGTGCCATCAGTGATGTGCAGTTTAATTCACCCCTCCACTTT.

The chain links TRBV6-5 to TRBJ2-3; D remains unclear. V lost 3 bases, J lost 0 bases, and 10 bases lay in between. The germline gives CDR1 MNHEY, CDR2 SVGAGI. The CDR3 has 15 residues. The CDR3 is CASSYRSASTDTQYF. The CDR3 DNA follows: TGTGCCAGCAGTTATCGTTCAGCTAGCACAGATACGCAGTATTTT.

V and J are TRBV5-4 and TRBJ1-2; no reliable D call. The germline CDR1 and CDR2 sequences are SGHNT and YYREEE (reference sequence). V dropped 4 bases and J dropped 4 bases, with 14 bases sitting between them. This CDR3 is 14 amino acids long. For the CDR3, the DNA is TGTGCCAGCAGCCTACCGGGCAGCATCTATGGCTACACCTTC. This codes for CASSLPGSIYGYTF.

This chain joins TRBV21-1 and TRBJ1-1; the listed D gene, TRBD1, was not tested against the DNA. TRBV21-1 is a pseudogene locus. The length of the CDR3 is 15 residues. The CDR3 DNA reads as TGTGCCAGCAGCAAAGTATGGCTTCCGAACACTGAAGCTTTCTTT. Protein product: CASSKVWLPNTEAFF.

The J gene is TRBJ1-5, the V gene TRBV2; D gene uncertain. The CDR3 length is 14 residues. Germline-derived CDR1 and CDR2 are SNHLY and FYNNEI. V lost 7 bases and J lost 3, with 13 bases in between. The CDR3 loop reads CASKPVGANQPQHF. The CDR3 bases are TGTGCCAGCAAACCCGTCGGTGCCAATCAGCCCCAGCATTTT.

This clone came up a few times. V gene TRBV19 combines with J gene TRBJ1-1; D perhaps matches TRBD1 (5 bases). The CDR3 is 13 residues long. Germline V gene data show CDR1 as LNHDA and CDR2 as SQIVND (reference sequence). V lost 7 bases and J 1 base, leaving 10 bases between the germline ends. CDR3: CASIGGANTEAFF. For the CDR3, the DNA is TGTGCCAGTATCGGGGGAGCGAACACTGAAGCTTTCTTT.

This clone appeared once. The chain couples TRBV5-1 to TRBJ2-5; D is ambiguous. Germline V gene data show CDR1 as SGHRS and CDR2 as YFSETQ. The V end was cut by 4 bases, the J end by 4 bases, with 23 bases between. CDR3 length equals 17 residues. The CDR3 DNA is TGCGCCAGCAGCCCCCCGATAACCCGACGGTCCGCAGAGACCCAGTACTTC. As protein: CASSPPITRRSAETQYF.

The chain couples TRBV24-1 to TRBJ2-5; D may be TRBD1 (5 bases). The CDR3 covers 13 residues. Germline assignment: CDR1 KGHDR and CDR2 SFDVKD. V lost 7 bases and J 7 bases, leaving 15 bases between the germline ends. CDR3 sequence (DNA): TGTGCCACCAGCGCTCAGGGCGTTGGGACCCAGTACTTC. Its protein product is CATSAQGVGTQYF.

This clone has a handful of counts. Germline is not matched at one junction end, which may reflect a read error. V usage is TRBV6-4 and J usage is TRBJ2-5, with TRBD1 matching over 7 bases. The germline V gene has CDR1 MRHNA and CDR2 SNTAGT. This CDR3 comprises 11 residues. The CDR3 loop is CASSDPNDRDF. CDR3 bases: TGTGCCAGCAGTGACCCTAATGACAGGGACTTC.

This sequence joins TRBV7-9 and TRBJ1-2; a weak D match, TRBD1 (6 bases). CDR1 and CDR2 (germline): SEHNR, FQNEAQ (reference sequence). Trimming stripped 5 bases from V and 7 bases from J, with 20 bases between. This CDR3 region has 15 residues. CDR3 nucleotide sequence: TGTGCCAGCAGCCCGCAACAGGGCCCGAGGAGTGGCTACACCTTC. This sequence encodes CASSPQQGPRSGYTF.